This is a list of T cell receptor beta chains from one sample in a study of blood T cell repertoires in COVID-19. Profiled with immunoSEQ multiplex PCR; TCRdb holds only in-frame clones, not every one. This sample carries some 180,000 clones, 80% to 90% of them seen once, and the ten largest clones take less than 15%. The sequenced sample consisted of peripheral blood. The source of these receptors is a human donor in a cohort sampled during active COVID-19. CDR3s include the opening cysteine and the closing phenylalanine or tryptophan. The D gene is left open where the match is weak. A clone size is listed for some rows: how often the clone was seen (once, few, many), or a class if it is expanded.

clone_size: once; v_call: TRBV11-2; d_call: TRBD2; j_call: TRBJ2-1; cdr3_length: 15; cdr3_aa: CASSFGLAGVYEQFF; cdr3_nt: TGTGCCAGCAGCTTCGGACTAGCGGGAGTATATGAGCAGTTCTTC
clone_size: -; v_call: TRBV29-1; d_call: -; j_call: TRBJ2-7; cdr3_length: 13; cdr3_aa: CSASTRYSYEQYF; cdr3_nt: TGCAGCGCCTCGACAAGATACTCCTACGAGCAGTACTTC
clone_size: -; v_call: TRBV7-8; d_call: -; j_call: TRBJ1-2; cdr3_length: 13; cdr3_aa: CASSSWGNYGYTF; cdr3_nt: TGTGCCAGCAGCTCCTGGGGCAACTATGGCTACACCTTC
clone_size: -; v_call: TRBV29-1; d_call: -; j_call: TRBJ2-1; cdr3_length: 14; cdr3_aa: CSVSSRVGGNEQFF; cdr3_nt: TGCAGCGTTTCTTCCAGAGTCGGAGGGAATGAGCAGTTCTTC
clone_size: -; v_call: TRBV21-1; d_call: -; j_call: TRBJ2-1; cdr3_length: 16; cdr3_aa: CASSRPGLAEYNEQFF; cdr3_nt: TGTGCCAGCAGCCGGCCGGGACTAGCGGAGTACAATGAGCAGTTCTTC
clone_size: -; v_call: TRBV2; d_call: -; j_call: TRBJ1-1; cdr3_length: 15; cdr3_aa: CASSPERSMNTEAFF; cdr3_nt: TGTGCCAGCAGCCCGGAGCGCTCTATGAACACTGAAGCTTTCTTT
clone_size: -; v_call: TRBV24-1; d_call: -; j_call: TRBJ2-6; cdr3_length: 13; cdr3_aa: CAAQGSGANVLTF; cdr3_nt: TGTGCCGCTCAGGGCTCTGGGGCCAACGTCCTGACTTTC
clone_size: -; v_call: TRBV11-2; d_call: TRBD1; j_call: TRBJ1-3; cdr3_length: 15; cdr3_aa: CASRKDRVSGNTIYF; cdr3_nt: TGTGCCAGCAGGAAAGACAGGGTCTCCGGAAACACCATATATTTT
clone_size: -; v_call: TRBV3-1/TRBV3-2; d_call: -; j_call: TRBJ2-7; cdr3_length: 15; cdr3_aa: CASSLLGGTSYEQYF; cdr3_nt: TGTGCCAGCAGCCTTCTAGGCGGGACCTCCTACGAGCAGTACTTC
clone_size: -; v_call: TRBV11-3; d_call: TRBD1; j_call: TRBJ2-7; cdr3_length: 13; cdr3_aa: CASSLGQDYEQYF; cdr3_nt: TGTGCCAGCAGCTTGGGACAGGACTACGAGCAGTACTTC
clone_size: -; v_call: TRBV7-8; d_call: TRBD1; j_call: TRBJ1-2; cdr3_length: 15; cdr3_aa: CASSDAGQEYYGYTF; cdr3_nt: TGTGCCAGCAGCGACGCGGGACAGGAATACTATGGCTACACCTTC
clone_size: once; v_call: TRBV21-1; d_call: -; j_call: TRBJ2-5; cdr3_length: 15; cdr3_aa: CASSKGQGDAETQYF; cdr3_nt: TGTGCCAGCAGCAAGGGACAGGGGGATGCTGAGACCCAGTACTTC
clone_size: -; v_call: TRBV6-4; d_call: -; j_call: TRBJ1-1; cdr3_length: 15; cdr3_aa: CASSDFNGLGTEAFF; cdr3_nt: TGTGCCAGCAGTGACTTTAACGGCCTAGGCACTGAAGCTTTCTTT
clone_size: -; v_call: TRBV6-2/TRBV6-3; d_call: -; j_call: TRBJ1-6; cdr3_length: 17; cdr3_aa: CASSYSKSGQSNSPLHF; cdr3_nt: TGTGCCAGCAGTTACTCGAAATCCGGACAAAGTAATTCACCCCTCCACTTT
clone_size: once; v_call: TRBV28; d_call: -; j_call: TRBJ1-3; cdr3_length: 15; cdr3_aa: CASSLPRSSGNTIYF; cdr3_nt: TGTGCCAGCAGTTTACCTCGGTCCTCTGGAAACACCATATATTTT
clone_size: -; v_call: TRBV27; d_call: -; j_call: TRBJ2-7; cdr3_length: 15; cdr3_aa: CASSLGAGQLYEQYF; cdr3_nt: TGTGCCAGCAGCCTGGGAGCGGGACAACTCTACGAGCAGTACTTC
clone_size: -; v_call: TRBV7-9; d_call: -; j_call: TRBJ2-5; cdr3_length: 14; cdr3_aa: CASSATTKRETQYF; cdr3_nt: TGTGCCAGCAGCGCCACTACAAAACGGGAGACCCAGTACTTC
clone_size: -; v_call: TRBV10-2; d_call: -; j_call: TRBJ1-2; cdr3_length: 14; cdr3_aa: CASIPRRGAGGYTF; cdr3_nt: TGCGCCAGCATTCCCCGGCGGGGGGCAGGAGGCTACACCTTC
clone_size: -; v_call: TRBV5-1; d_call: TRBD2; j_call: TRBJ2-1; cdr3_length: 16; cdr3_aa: CASSFGTSGGNNEQFF; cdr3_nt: TGCGCCAGCAGCTTCGGGACTAGCGGGGGAAACAATGAGCAGTTCTTC
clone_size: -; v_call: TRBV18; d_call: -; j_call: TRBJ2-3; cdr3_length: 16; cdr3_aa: CASSPTAGMSTDTQYF; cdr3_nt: TGTGCCAGCTCACCGACGGCAGGGATGAGCACAGATACGCAGTATTTT
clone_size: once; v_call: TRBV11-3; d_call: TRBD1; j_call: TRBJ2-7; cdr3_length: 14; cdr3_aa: CASSRDRGSREQYF; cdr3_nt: TGTGCCAGCAGCCGGGACAGGGGGTCTCGCGAGCAGTACTTC
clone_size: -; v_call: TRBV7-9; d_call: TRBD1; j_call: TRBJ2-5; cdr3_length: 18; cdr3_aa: CASQKPRPVQGQKETQYF; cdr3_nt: TGTGCCAGCCAAAAGCCGCGCCCCGTCCAGGGACAGAAAGAGACCCAGTACTTC
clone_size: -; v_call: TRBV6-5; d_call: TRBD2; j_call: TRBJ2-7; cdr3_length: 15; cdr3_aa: CASSLHSGSRNEQYF; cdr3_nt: TGTGCCAGCAGTTTACACAGCGGGAGTCGGAACGAGCAGTACTTC
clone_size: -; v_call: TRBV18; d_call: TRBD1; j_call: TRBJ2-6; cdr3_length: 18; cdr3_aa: CASSPTGTGVVGANVLTF; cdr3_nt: TGTGCCAGCTCACCCACCGGGACAGGGGTAGTTGGGGCCAACGTCCTGACTTTC
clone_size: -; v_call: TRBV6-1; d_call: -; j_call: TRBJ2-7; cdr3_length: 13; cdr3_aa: CASSEVPSYEQYF; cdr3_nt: TGTGCCAGCAGTGAAGTGCCCAGTTACGAGCAGTACTTC
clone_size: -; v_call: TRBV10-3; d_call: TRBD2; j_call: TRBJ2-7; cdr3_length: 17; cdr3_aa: CAISEPLGLAGSYEQYF; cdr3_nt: TGTGCCATCAGCGAACCCTTGGGACTAGCGGGATCTTACGAGCAGTACTTC
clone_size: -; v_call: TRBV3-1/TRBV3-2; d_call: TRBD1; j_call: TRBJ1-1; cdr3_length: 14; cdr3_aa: CASSWDRRNTEAFF; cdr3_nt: TGTGCCAGCAGCTGGGACAGGAGGAACACTGAAGCTTTCTTT
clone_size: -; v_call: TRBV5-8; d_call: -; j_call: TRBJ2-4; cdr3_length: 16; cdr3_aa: CASSPPGALAKNIQYF; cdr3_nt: TGTGCCAGCAGCCCTCCCGGTGCACTAGCCAAAAACATTCAGTACTTC
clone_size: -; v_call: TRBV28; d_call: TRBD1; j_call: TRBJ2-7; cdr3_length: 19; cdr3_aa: CASSSVSPPPGQPPYEQYF; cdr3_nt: TGTGCCAGCAGCTCAGTTAGCCCCCCCCCGGGACAGCCTCCCTACGAGCAGTACTTC
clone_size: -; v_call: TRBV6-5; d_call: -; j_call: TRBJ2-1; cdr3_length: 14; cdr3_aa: CASSNRRGNNEQFF; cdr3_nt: TGTGCCAGCAGTAACCGACGGGGAAACAATGAGCAGTTCTTC
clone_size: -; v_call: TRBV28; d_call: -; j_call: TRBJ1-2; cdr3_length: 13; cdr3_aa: CASSFRGFYGYTF; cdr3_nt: TGTGCCAGCAGTTTTCGGGGGTTCTATGGCTACACCTTC
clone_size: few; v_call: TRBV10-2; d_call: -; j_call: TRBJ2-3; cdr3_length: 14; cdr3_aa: CASRRTADTDTQYF; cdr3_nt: TGCGCCAGCAGACGGACAGCTGACACAGATACGCAGTATTTT
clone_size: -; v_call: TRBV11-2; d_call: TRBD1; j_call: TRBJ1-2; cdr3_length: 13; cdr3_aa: CASSGQEYYGYTF; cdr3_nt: TGTGCCAGCAGCGGACAGGAGTACTATGGCTACACCTTC
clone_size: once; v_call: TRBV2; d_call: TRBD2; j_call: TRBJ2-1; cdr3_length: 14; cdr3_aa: CARGTRFGNNEQFF; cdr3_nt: TGTGCCAGGGGGACTAGGTTCGGGAACAATGAGCAGTTCTTC
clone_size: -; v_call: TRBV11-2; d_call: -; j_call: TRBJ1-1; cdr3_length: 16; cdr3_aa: CASSLDSMSVYTEAFF; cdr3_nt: TGTGCCAGCAGCTTAGATTCAATGTCAGTGTACACTGAAGCTTTCTTT
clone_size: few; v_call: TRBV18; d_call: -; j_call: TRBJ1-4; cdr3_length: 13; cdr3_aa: CASSPGVNEKLFF; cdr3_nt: TGTGCCAGCTCACCCGGAGTTAATGAAAAACTGTTTTTT
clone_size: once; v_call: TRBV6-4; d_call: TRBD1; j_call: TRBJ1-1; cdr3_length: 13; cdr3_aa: CASSDSHRGQAFF; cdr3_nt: TGTGCCAGCAGTGATTCACACAGGGGGCAGGCTTTCTTT
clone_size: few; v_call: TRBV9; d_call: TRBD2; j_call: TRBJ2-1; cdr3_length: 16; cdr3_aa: CASSAQTGLAGTEQFF; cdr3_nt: TGTGCCAGCAGCGCCCAGACAGGACTAGCTGGCACTGAGCAGTTCTTC
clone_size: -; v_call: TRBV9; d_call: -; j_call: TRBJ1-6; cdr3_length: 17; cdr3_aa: CASSAGHLSSYNSPLHF; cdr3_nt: TGTGCCAGCAGCGCCGGACACCTAAGCTCCTATAATTCACCCCTCCACTTT
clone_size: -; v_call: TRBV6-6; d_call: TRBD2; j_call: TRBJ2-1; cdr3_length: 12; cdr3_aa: CASSFTGGSMIF; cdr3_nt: TGTGCCAGCAGTTTTACTGGCGGGAGTATGATCTTC
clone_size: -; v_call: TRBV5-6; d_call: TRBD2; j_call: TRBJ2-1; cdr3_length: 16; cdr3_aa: CASSPLLAGVSNEQFF; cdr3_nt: TGTGCCAGCAGCCCACTCCTAGCGGGAGTAAGCAATGAGCAGTTCTTC
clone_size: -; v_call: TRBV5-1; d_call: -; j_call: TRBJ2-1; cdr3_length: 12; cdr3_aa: CASRLSYNEQFF; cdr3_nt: TGCGCCAGCAGATTATCCTACAATGAGCAGTTCTTC